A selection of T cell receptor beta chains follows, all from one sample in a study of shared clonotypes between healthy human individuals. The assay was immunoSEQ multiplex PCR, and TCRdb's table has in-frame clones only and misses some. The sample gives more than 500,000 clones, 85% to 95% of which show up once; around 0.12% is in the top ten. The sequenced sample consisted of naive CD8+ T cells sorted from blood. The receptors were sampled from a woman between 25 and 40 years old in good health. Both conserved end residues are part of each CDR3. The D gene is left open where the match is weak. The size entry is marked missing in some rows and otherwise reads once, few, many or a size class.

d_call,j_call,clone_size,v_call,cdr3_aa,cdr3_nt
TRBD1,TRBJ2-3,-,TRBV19,CASRDSPGTGGDSTDTQYF,TGTGCCAGTAGGGACAGTCCCGGGACAGGGGGCGATAGCACAGATACGCAGTATTTT
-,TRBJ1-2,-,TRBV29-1,CSVEGAGGYTF,TGCAGCGTTGAAGGAGCAGGAGGCTACACCTTC
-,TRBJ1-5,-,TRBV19,CASKTGFNSNQPQHF,TGTGCCAGCAAGACAGGTTTTAACAGCAATCAGCCCCAGCATTTT
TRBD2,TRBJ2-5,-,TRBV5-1,CASSLTSEVYGQYF,TGCGCCAGCAGTTTGACTAGCGAGGTATACGGGCAGTACTTC
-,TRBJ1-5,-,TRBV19,CASSIADNQPQHF,TGTGCCAGTAGTATAGCAGATAATCAGCCCCAGCATTTT
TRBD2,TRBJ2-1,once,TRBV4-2,CASRSAGVAYNEQFF,TGTGCCAGCAGATCGGCGGGAGTTGCCTACAATGAGCAGTTCTTC
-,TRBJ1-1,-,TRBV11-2,CASSLERDTEAFF,TGTGCCAGCAGCTTAGAGAGGGACACTGAAGCTTTCTTT
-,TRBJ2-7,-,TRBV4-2,CASSHPMGGSYEQYF,TGTGCCAGCAGCCACCCAATGGGGGGCTCCTACGAGCAGTACTTC
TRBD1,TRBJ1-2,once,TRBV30,CAWSPPVPGQGLTYGYTF,TGTGCCTGGAGTCCCCCTGTCCCGGGACAGGGATTGACCTATGGCTACACCTTC
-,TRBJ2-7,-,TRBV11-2,CASSFGTSYEQYF,TGTGCCAGCAGCTTTGGGACGTCCTACGAGCAGTACTTC
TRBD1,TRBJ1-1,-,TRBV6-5,CASSSGQVNTEAFF,TGTGCCAGCAGCTCCGGACAGGTGAACACTGAAGCTTTCTTT
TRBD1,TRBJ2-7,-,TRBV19,CASSPGTGGYEQYF,TGTGCCAGTAGTCCCGGGACAGGGGGTTACGAGCAGTACTTC
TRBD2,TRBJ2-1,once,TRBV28,CASSKPGTSGYNEQFF,TGTGCCAGCAGTAAACCCGGGACTAGCGGTTACAATGAGCAGTTCTTC
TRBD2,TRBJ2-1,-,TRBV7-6,CASSDSGRVDNEQFF,TGTGCCAGCAGCGATAGCGGGAGGGTTGACAATGAGCAGTTCTTC
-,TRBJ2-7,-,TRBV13,CASSSPPGPKINSYEQYF,TGTGCCAGCAGCTCCCCCCCGGGCCCCAAAATCAACTCCTACGAGCAGTACTTC
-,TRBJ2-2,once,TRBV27,CASREIPYTGELFF,TGTGCCAGCAGGGAGATTCCGTACACCGGGGAGCTGTTTTTT
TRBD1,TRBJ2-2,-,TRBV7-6,CASSRWTGDTGELFF,TGTGCCAGCAGCCGCTGGACAGGGGACACCGGGGAGCTGTTTTTT
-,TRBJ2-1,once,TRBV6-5,CASSYSTGTYNEQFF,TGTGCCAGCAGTTACTCGACGGGGACCTACAATGAGCAGTTCTTC
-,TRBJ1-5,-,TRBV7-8,CASSFGGGLSNQPQHF,TGTGCCAGCAGCTTCGGTGGGGGCTTAAGCAATCAGCCCCAGCATTTT
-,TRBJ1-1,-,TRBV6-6,CASSNYGTEAFF,TGTGCCAGCAGCAACTACGGGACTGAAGCTTTCTTT
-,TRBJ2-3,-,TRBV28,CASSLGRTDTDTQYF,TGTGCCAGCAGTTTAGGGCGGACTGACACAGATACGCAGTATTTT
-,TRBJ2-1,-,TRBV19,CASSIWVTHNEQFF,TGTGCCAGTAGTATATGGGTAACCCACAATGAGCAGTTCTTC
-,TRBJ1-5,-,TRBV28,CASSLNTPRPDRPYQPQHF,TGTGCCAGCAGTTTAAACACCCCTCGGCCCGACAGGCCCTACCAGCCCCAGCATTTT
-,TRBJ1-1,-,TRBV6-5,CASSYDVKNTEAFF,TGTGCCAGCAGTTACGATGTTAAGAACACTGAAGCTTTCTTT
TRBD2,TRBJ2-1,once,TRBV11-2,CASSLETSRNNEQFF,TGTGCCAGCAGCTTAGAGACTAGCCGAAACAATGAGCAGTTCTTC
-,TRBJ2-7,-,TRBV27,CASSPQDITYEQYF,TGTGCCAGCAGTCCCCAGGACATCACCTACGAGCAGTACTTC
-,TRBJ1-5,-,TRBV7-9,CASSQGNQPQHF,TGTGCCAGCAGCCAGGGAAATCAGCCCCAGCATTTT
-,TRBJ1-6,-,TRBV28,CASSTGSPLVLVSPLHF,TGTGCCAGCAGTACCGGCAGCCCTTTAGTTTTAGTATCACCCCTCCACTTT
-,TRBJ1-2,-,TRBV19,CASSIRRDGYTF,TGTGCCAGTAGTATTAGGCGGGATGGCTACACCTTC
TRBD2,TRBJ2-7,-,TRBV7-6,CASSSGLAGVSYEQYF,TGTGCCAGCAGTTCGGGACTAGCGGGAGTCAGCTACGAGCAGTACTTC
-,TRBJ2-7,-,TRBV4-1,CASSQVPGVASYEQYF,TGCGCCAGCAGCCAAGTCCCGGGAGTGGCCTCCTACGAGCAGTACTTC
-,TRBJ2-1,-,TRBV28,CASSFGGVNEQFF,TGTGCCAGCAGTTTTGGGGGCGTGAATGAGCAGTTCTTC
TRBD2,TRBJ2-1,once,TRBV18,CASSPGLAGGTYNEQFF,TGTGCCAGCTCACCAGGGTTGGCGGGAGGAACCTACAATGAGCAGTTCTTC
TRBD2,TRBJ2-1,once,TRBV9,CASSYSGSEYNEQFF,TGTGCCAGCAGTTATAGCGGGAGTGAATACAATGAGCAGTTCTTC
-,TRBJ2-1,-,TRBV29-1,CSVDMYNEQFF,TGCAGCGTTGACATGTACAATGAGCAGTTCTTC
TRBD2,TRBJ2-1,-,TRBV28,CASSEGPRGGIGLEQFF,TGTGCCAGCAGTGAGGGCCCACGGGGAGGGATTGGTCTAGAGCAGTTCTTC
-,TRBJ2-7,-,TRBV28,CASRPLLGEQYF,TGTGCCAGCAGGCCCCTCTTGGGCGAGCAGTACTTC
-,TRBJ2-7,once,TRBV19,CASSAGTKYEQYF,TGTGCCAGTAGCGCCGGGACAAAATACGAGCAGTACTTC
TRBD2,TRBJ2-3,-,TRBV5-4,CASSFGSGKNTDTQYF,TGTGCCAGCAGCTTCGGTAGCGGGAAAAACACAGATACGCAGTATTTT
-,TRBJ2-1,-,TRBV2,CASSPAGPGFNEQFF,TGTGCCAGCAGTCCTGCGGGACCCGGTTTCAATGAGCAGTTCTTC
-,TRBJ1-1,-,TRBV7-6,CASRHLPEEGVNTEAFF,TGTGCCAGCAGGCATTTGCCTGAGGAGGGGGTGAACACTGAAGCTTTCTTT
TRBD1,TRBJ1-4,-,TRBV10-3,CATGPGTGGIEKLFF,TGTGCCACCGGACCAGGGACAGGGGGAATTGAAAAACTGTTTTTT
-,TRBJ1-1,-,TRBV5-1,CASSLAGGLTEAFF,TGCGCCAGCAGCTTGGCCGGGGGGCTCACTGAAGCTTTCTTT
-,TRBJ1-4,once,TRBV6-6,CASSQAAGWGEKLFF,TGTGCCAGCAGTCAGGCGGCCGGGTGGGGTGAAAAACTGTTTTTT
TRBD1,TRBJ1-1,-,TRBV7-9,CASSLAGQGHEAFF,TGTGCCAGCAGCTTAGCGGGACAGGGACATGAAGCTTTCTTT
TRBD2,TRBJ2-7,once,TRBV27,CASSSLAGPVTYEQYF,TGTGCCAGCAGTTCCTTAGCGGGCCCGGTCACCTACGAGCAGTACTTC
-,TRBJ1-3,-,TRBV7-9,CASSLPSDRFSGNTIYF,TGTGCCAGCAGCTTACCCTCGGACAGATTCTCTGGAAACACCATATATTTT
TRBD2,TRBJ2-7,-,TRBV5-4,CASRLWGGTASSYEQYF,TGTGCCAGCCGACTTTGGGGGGGGACCGCAAGCTCCTACGAGCAGTACTTC